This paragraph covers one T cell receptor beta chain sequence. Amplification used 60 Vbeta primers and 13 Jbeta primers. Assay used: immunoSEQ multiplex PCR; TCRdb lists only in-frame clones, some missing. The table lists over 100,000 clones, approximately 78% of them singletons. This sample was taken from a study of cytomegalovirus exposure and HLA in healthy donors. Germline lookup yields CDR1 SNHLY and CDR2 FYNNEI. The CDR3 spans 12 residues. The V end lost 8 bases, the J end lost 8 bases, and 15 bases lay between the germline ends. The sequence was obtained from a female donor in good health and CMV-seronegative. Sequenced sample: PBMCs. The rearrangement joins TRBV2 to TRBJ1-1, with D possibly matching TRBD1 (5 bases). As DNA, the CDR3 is TGTGCCAGCCGCAGGGCCAATTTGGAAGCTTTCTTT. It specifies CASRRANLEAFF. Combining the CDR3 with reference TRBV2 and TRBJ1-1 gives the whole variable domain EPEVTQTPSHQVTQMGQEVILRCVPISNHLYFYWYRQILGQKVEFLVSFYNNEISEKSEIFDDQFSVERPDGSNFTLKIRSTKLEDSAMYFCASRRANLEAFFGQGTRLTVV.